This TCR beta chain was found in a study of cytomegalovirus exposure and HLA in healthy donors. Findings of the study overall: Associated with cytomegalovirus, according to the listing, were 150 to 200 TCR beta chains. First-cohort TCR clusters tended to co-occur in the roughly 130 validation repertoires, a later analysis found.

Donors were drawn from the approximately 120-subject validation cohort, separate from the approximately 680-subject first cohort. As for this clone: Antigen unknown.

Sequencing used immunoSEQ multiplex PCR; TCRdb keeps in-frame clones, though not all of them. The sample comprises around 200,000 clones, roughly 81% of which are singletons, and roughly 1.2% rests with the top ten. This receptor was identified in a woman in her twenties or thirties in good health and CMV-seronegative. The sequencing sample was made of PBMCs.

The CDR3 bases are TGTGCCAGCAGTCGACAGGGTTTGAACACTGAAGCTTTCTTT. Translating it yields CASSRQGLNTEAFF. V usage is TRBV2 and J usage is TRBJ1-1; the match to TRBD1 covers 7 bases. Germline loops: CDR1 SNHLY, CDR2 FYNNEI. The V segment lost 5 bases and the J segment 0 bases; nucleotides outside the gene matches: 3. The CDR3 length is 14 residues.